One and the same sample provided the 13 T cell receptor beta chains below, sequenced in a study of T cell changes during pregnancy in multiple sclerosis. Sequencing was performed with immunoSEQ multiplex PCR; in TCRdb, only in-frame clones are kept and a portion is missing. The data contain about 87,000 clones, 80% to 95% of them singletons. Sequences were derived from peripheral blood, sampled in the third trimester of pregnancy. The source is a female donor in good health, enrolled as a control in a pregnancy study.

The chain links TRBV28 to TRBJ2-7, with TRBD1 matching over 8 bases. V shed 6 bases, J shed 6 bases, and the junction held 10 bases outside the gene matches. Germline lookup yields CDR1 MDHEN and CDR2 SYDVKM. The CDR3 is 14 amino acids. The DNA for the CDR3 is TGTGCCAGCAGACCAGGGGGCGTGGGACCCGAGCAGTACTTC. Amino acid sequence: CASRPGGVGPEQYF.

This clone was counted once. The J gene is TRBJ2-5, the V gene TRBV28, with 11 bases aligning to TRBD2. CDR3 length equals 17 residues. Germline V gene lookup returns CDR1 MDHEN and CDR2 SYDVKM. After removal of 4 bases from V and 1 base from J, the junction contained 8 bases not matched to a gene. CDR3 in DNA: TGTGCCAGCAGTTACCCACTAGCGGGAGACCTCCAAGAGACCCAGTACTTC. Amino acid sequence: CASSYPLAGDLQETQYF.

The CDR3 DNA follows: TGCGCCAGCAGCTTGGCCGCTCTCAGGGGGCTTCAAGAGACCCAGTACTTC. Translation: CASSLAALRGLQETQYF. V usage is TRBV5-1 and J usage is TRBJ2-5; 8 bases fit TRBD1. Germline trimming cut 0 bases from V and 2 bases from J; bases unmatched to any gene: 9. The germline V gene has CDR1 SGHRS and CDR2 YFSETQ. CDR3 length: 17 residues.

The rearrangement joins TRBV28 to TRBJ2-7; the match to TRBD1 covers 7 bases. J gave up 0 bases and V 7 bases, and 6 bases lay outside the gene matches. The CDR3 spans 14 residues. CDR1 and CDR2 (germline): MDHEN, SYDVKM. The CDR3 DNA follows: TGTGCCAGCAAGAGGACAGGTTCCTCCTACGAGCAGTACTTC. Residues: CASKRTGSSYEQYF.

The chain carries TRBV7-9 and TRBJ2-7; TRBD2 is a possible D gene (5 bases). Trimming shortened V by 2 bases and J by 5 bases, and 16 bases separated the two germline ends. Per the germline V gene, CDR1 is SEHNR and CDR2 is FQNEAQ (reference sequence). CDR3 length: 15 residues. In DNA, the CDR3 is TGTGCCAGCAGCTTACTATCCGGGATAGGTGACGAGCAGTACTTC. This codes for CASSLLSGIGDEQYF. Full variable domain (missing parts from reference TRBV7-9 and TRBJ2-7): DTGVSQNPRHKITKRGQNVTFRCDPISEHNRLYWYRQTLGQGPEFLTYFQNEAQLEKSRLLSDRFSAERPKGSFSTLEIQRTEQGDSAMYLCASSLLSGIGDEQYFGPGTRLTVT.

This chain joins TRBV6-6 and TRBJ2-7; D possibly corresponds to TRBD2 (5 bases). Germline V CDR1 and CDR2: MNHNY, SVGAGI (reference sequence). Trimming cost V 0 bases and J 0 bases, with 9 bases left between them. This CDR3 contains 15 residues. The CDR3 is CASSYSGVSSYEQYF. CDR3 nucleotide sequence: TGTGCCAGCAGTTACTCCGGGGTAAGCTCCTACGAGCAGTACTTC.

The chain recombines TRBV19 with TRBJ2-2; D may be TRBD1 (5 bases). CDR3 length: 15 residues. Per the germline V gene, CDR1 is LNHDA and CDR2 is SQIVND (reference sequence). Trimming cost V 6 bases and J 1 base, with 12 bases left between them. This CDR3 reads CASRLLGVNTGELFF. In DNA, the CDR3 is TGTGCCAGTAGGCTCTTAGGGGTGAACACCGGGGAGCTGTTTTTT.

V and J are TRBV5-1 and TRBJ2-3; D not certain. CDR3 length: 12 residues. The V gene's germline CDR1 is SGHRS and CDR2 YFSETQ. The V and J ends lost 0 bases and 5 bases respectively, with 4 bases between them. The DNA of the CDR3 is TGCGCCAGCAGCTTGGGACTAGATACGCAGTATTTT. Amino acid sequence: CASSLGLDTQYF. Full variable domain (outside the CDR3, taken from reference TRBV5-1 and TRBJ2-3): KAGVTQTPRYLIKTRGQQVTLSCSPISGHRSVSWYQQTPGQGLQFLFEYFSETQRNKGNFPGRFSGRQFSNSRSEMNVSTLELGDSALYLCASSLGLDTQYFGPGTRLTVL.

CDR3 sequence: CASSFRRTVREAFF. The CDR3 DNA reads as TGTGCCAGCAGTTTCCGACGGACAGTCCGTGAAGCTTTCTTT. The rearrangement uses TRBV28 and TRBJ1-1; D possibly corresponds to TRBD1 (6 bases). There are 14 residues in the CDR3. V lost 3 bases, J lost 7 bases, and 15 bases lay in between. The germline V gene has CDR1 MDHEN and CDR2 SYDVKM.

The chain uses TRBV5-1 and TRBJ2-1; 14 nucleotides line up with TRBD2. Per germline, CDR1 SGHRS and CDR2 YFSETQ. The J segment lost 5 bases and the V segment lost 4 bases, leaving 8 bases of the junction unmatched. The CDR3 loop spans 17 amino acids. The CDR3 nucleotides are TGCGCCAGCAGCGCGGGACTAGCGGGAGCAGTAAACAATGAGCAGTTCTTC. Its translation is CASSAGLAGAVNNEQFF.

V is TRBV7-9 and J is TRBJ2-7; unclear D gene. The CDR3 extends over 11 amino acids. V was trimmed by 5 bases and J by 3 bases, leaving 5 bases between them. The germline CDR1 and CDR2 sequences are SEHNR and FQNEAQ (reference sequence). CDR3 in amino acids: CASSRSYEQYF. The CDR3, as DNA: TGTGCCAGCAGCCGTAGCTACGAGCAGTACTTC.

This rearrangement joins TRBV5-1 to TRBJ2-3, with 15 bases that match TRBD2. CDR1 SGHRS and CDR2 YFSETQ come from the germline V gene. The length of the CDR3 is 19 residues. Trimming took 2 bases from V and 1 from J; bases not matched to a gene: 8. The CDR3 region has the DNA TGCGCCAGCAGCTTTAGAGGACTAGCGGGAGGGCCCGGCACAGATACGCAGTATTTT. Protein sequence: CASSFRGLAGGPGTDTQYF.

V and J are TRBV5-1 and TRBJ2-7; 10 nucleotides agree with TRBD2. Per the germline V gene, CDR1 is SGHRS and CDR2 is YFSETQ. This CDR3 spans 16 amino acids. The V and J ends lost 0 bases and 1 base, in that order; junction bases with no gene match: 4. The CDR3 spells CASSLGGTSVSYEQYF. CDR3 nucleotide sequence: TGCGCCAGCAGCTTGGGTGGGACTAGCGTTTCCTACGAGCAGTACTTC.